This is a list of T cell receptor beta chains from one sample in a study of blood T cell repertoires in COVID-19. Profiling relied on immunoSEQ multiplex PCR, and the TCRdb table lists in-frame clones only, not all of them. Of 350,000 to 450,000 clones in the sample, approximately 90% were seen once. The material sequenced was PBMCs or T cells enriched from blood (not recorded which). These receptors all stem from a young man who had recovered from COVID-19. Both conserved end residues are part of each CDR3. D genes are given only for firm matches. The size of a clone is reported for some rows only, either as once, few or many, or as a class for expanded clones.

clone_size: once
d_call: TRBD2
j_call: TRBJ2-3
v_call: TRBV5-1
cdr3_aa: CASSLTRGAGGPKEGSQYF
cdr3_nt: TGCGCCAGCAGCTTGACGCGGGGAGCGGGAGGGCCTAAAGAGGGCTCGCAGTATTTT

clone_size: few
d_call: TRBD2
j_call: TRBJ2-1
v_call: TRBV7-9
cdr3_aa: CASSLTSGLSNEQFF
cdr3_nt: TGTGCCAGCAGCCTCACTAGCGGCCTAAGCAATGAGCAGTTCTTC

clone_size: -
d_call: -
j_call: TRBJ2-7
v_call: TRBV30
cdr3_aa: CAWLQGREQYF
cdr3_nt: TGTGCCTGGTTGCAGGGCCGCGAGCAGTACTTC

clone_size: few
d_call: TRBD2
j_call: TRBJ2-2
v_call: TRBV10-3
cdr3_aa: CAIRQTSGTLFGELFF
cdr3_nt: TGTGCCATCAGACAGACTAGCGGGACCTTGTTTGGGGAGCTGTTTTTT

clone_size: -
d_call: TRBD1
j_call: TRBJ1-4
v_call: TRBV3-1/TRBV3-2
cdr3_aa: CASSQGQGLANEKLFF
cdr3_nt: TGTGCCAGCAGCCAAGGACAGGGGTTAGCTAATGAAAAACTGTTTTTT

clone_size: -
d_call: TRBD2
j_call: TRBJ2-7
v_call: TRBV27
cdr3_aa: CASSLSKAGVREQYF
cdr3_nt: TGTGCCAGCAGTTTATCGAAAGCGGGAGTCAGGGAGCAGTACTTC

clone_size: -
d_call: -
j_call: TRBJ2-7
v_call: TRBV5-1
cdr3_aa: CASSLEIDTHSYEQYF
cdr3_nt: TGCGCCAGCAGCTTGGAGATCGACACCCACTCCTACGAGCAGTACTTC

clone_size: -
d_call: -
j_call: TRBJ2-7
v_call: TRBV28
cdr3_aa: CASSPGYEQYF
cdr3_nt: TGTGCCAGCAGTCCCGGCTACGAGCAGTACTTC

clone_size: -
d_call: TRBD1
j_call: TRBJ1-1
v_call: TRBV5-1
cdr3_aa: CASSWTTGDTEAFF
cdr3_nt: TGCGCCAGCAGCTGGACGACAGGGGACACTGAAGCTTTCTTT

clone_size: -
d_call: TRBD1
j_call: TRBJ2-5
v_call: TRBV19
cdr3_aa: CASRGQGGVETQYF
cdr3_nt: TGTGCCAGTCGTGGACAGGGGGGCGTAGAGACCCAGTACTTC

clone_size: -
d_call: -
j_call: TRBJ1-2
v_call: TRBV7-2
cdr3_aa: CASSPDSFYGYTF
cdr3_nt: TGTGCCAGCAGCCCGGACAGCTTCTATGGCTACACCTTC

clone_size: -
d_call: TRBD2
j_call: TRBJ2-3
v_call: TRBV6-5
cdr3_aa: CASSLAGATDTQYF
cdr3_nt: TGTGCCAGCAGTCTAGCGGGAGCCACAGATACGCAGTATTTT

clone_size: -
d_call: -
j_call: TRBJ1-1
v_call: TRBV11-2
cdr3_aa: CASSLTTRNTEAFF
cdr3_nt: TGTGCCAGCAGCTTAACTACAAGGAACACTGAAGCTTTCTTT

clone_size: once
d_call: -
j_call: TRBJ1-5
v_call: TRBV6-1
cdr3_aa: CASSEGRRGWGNQPQHF
cdr3_nt: TGTGCCAGCAGTGAGGGGAGGAGGGGTTGGGGCAATCAGCCCCAGCATTTT

clone_size: -
d_call: TRBD1
j_call: TRBJ1-3
v_call: TRBV30
cdr3_aa: CARQGNSGNTIYF
cdr3_nt: TGTGCCAGACAGGGAAACTCTGGAAACACCATATATTTT

clone_size: -
d_call: TRBD2
j_call: TRBJ2-1
v_call: TRBV6-6
cdr3_aa: CASSWSGRSYNEQFF
cdr3_nt: TGTGCCAGCAGTTGGAGCGGGAGGAGCTACAATGAGCAGTTCTTC

clone_size: once
d_call: TRBD1
j_call: TRBJ1-2
v_call: TRBV24-1
cdr3_aa: CATSDSPSGGGGYTF
cdr3_nt: TGTGCCACCAGTGACTCGCCCTCAGGGGGTGGTGGCTACACCTTC

clone_size: -
d_call: TRBD1
j_call: TRBJ1-4
v_call: TRBV11-1
cdr3_aa: CASSQQGAPGEKLFF
cdr3_nt: TGTGCCAGCAGCCAACAGGGGGCGCCGGGGGAAAAACTGTTTTTT

clone_size: -
d_call: TRBD2
j_call: TRBJ2-1
v_call: TRBV7-6
cdr3_aa: CASSSKGGTSGRSYNEQFF
cdr3_nt: TGTGCCAGCAGCTCCAAAGGGGGGACTAGCGGGAGATCCTACAATGAGCAGTTCTTC

clone_size: -
d_call: TRBD1
j_call: TRBJ2-7
v_call: TRBV7-3
cdr3_aa: CASSLTKGAEQYF
cdr3_nt: TGTGCCAGCAGCTTAACGAAGGGGGCTGAGCAGTACTTC

clone_size: -
d_call: -
j_call: TRBJ1-2
v_call: TRBV12-3/TRBV12-4
cdr3_aa: CASSSLQGPLNTF
cdr3_nt: TGTGCCAGCAGTTCATTACAGGGTCCCCTCAACACCTTC

clone_size: -
d_call: TRBD1
j_call: TRBJ2-7
v_call: TRBV5-4
cdr3_aa: CASSRTTGGVGEQYF
cdr3_nt: TGTGCCAGCAGCCGCACGACAGGGGGGGTGGGCGAGCAGTACTTC

clone_size: -
d_call: -
j_call: TRBJ2-7
v_call: TRBV4-2
cdr3_aa: CASSQDHTTYEQYF
cdr3_nt: TGTGCCAGCAGCCAAGACCATACTACCTACGAGCAGTACTTC

clone_size: -
d_call: -
j_call: TRBJ1-3
v_call: TRBV28
cdr3_aa: CASSPAGHRSGNTIYF
cdr3_nt: TGTGCCAGCAGTCCGGCAGGACACCGCTCTGGAAACACCATATATTTT

clone_size: -
d_call: TRBD2
j_call: TRBJ2-5
v_call: TRBV5-4
cdr3_aa: CASSWGRWQQTSGSGETQYF
cdr3_nt: TGTGCCAGCAGCTGGGGGAGGTGGCAGCAGACTAGCGGGAGCGGGGAGACCCAGTACTTC

clone_size: once
d_call: TRBD2
j_call: TRBJ2-1
v_call: TRBV11-3
cdr3_aa: CASSPAPSVAGGINEQFF
cdr3_nt: TGTGCCAGCAGCCCAGCCCCCTCAGTTGCGGGAGGGATCAATGAGCAGTTCTTC

clone_size: -
d_call: -
j_call: TRBJ1-1
v_call: TRBV30
cdr3_aa: CAWSQHTNTEAFF
cdr3_nt: TGTGCCTGGAGTCAACATACGAACACTGAAGCTTTCTTT

clone_size: -
d_call: TRBD1
j_call: TRBJ1-3
v_call: TRBV7-2
cdr3_aa: CASSLQGAGNTIYF
cdr3_nt: TGTGCCAGCAGCTTACAGGGGGCAGGAAACACCATATATTTT

clone_size: -
d_call: TRBD2
j_call: TRBJ2-5
v_call: TRBV7-9
cdr3_aa: CASSLAGTSGSETQYF
cdr3_nt: TGTGCCAGCAGCTTAGCTGGGACTAGCGGGAGTGAGACCCAGTACTTC

clone_size: -
d_call: -
j_call: TRBJ1-1
v_call: TRBV13
cdr3_aa: CASSFRGTLNTEAFF
cdr3_nt: TGTGCCAGCAGCTTCAGGGGAACCTTGAACACTGAAGCTTTCTTT

clone_size: -
d_call: -
j_call: TRBJ1-1
v_call: TRBV29-1
cdr3_aa: CSVENTRNTEAFF
cdr3_nt: TGCAGCGTTGAAAACACCAGGAACACTGAAGCTTTCTTT

clone_size: -
d_call: TRBD1
j_call: TRBJ1-5
v_call: TRBV6-6
cdr3_aa: CASSYSWTGQPQHF
cdr3_nt: TGTGCCAGCAGTTACTCCTGGACAGGCCAGCCCCAGCATTTT

clone_size: few
d_call: TRBD1
j_call: TRBJ1-2
v_call: TRBV18
cdr3_aa: CASSPTSGTGSGYTF
cdr3_nt: TGTGCCAGCTCACCGACCTCCGGGACAGGTTCCGGCTACACCTTC

clone_size: -
d_call: -
j_call: TRBJ2-5
v_call: TRBV5-4
cdr3_aa: CASSSSPTEETQYF
cdr3_nt: TGTGCCAGCAGCTCTTCACCAACTGAAGAGACCCAGTACTTC

clone_size: -
d_call: -
j_call: TRBJ2-1
v_call: TRBV5-1
cdr3_aa: CASSRDLGDTGFF
cdr3_nt: TGCGCCAGCAGCCGGGACCTCGGGGACACGGGGTTCTTC

clone_size: -
d_call: -
j_call: TRBJ2-2
v_call: TRBV3-1/TRBV3-2
cdr3_aa: CASSQVDRINTGELFF
cdr3_nt: TGTGCCAGCAGCCAAGTGGACAGAATCAACACCGGGGAGCTGTTTTTT

clone_size: -
d_call: TRBD1
j_call: TRBJ2-7
v_call: TRBV3-1/TRBV3-2
cdr3_aa: CASRGQGTGRNNYEQYF
cdr3_nt: TGTGCCAGCAGGGGTCAAGGGACAGGACGCAACAACTACGAGCAGTACTTC

clone_size: -
d_call: -
j_call: TRBJ2-7
v_call: TRBV3-1/TRBV3-2
cdr3_aa: CASSRQTRGGYEQYF
cdr3_nt: TGTGCCAGCAGCCGACAAACCAGGGGCGGCTACGAGCAGTACTTC

clone_size: -
d_call: TRBD1
j_call: TRBJ1-5
v_call: TRBV2
cdr3_aa: CASRGQGDQPQHF
cdr3_nt: TGTGCCAGCAGAGGACAGGGCGACCAGCCCCAGCATTTT

clone_size: -
d_call: -
j_call: TRBJ2-1
v_call: TRBV3-1/TRBV3-2
cdr3_aa: CASSQDAPGNSYNEQFF
cdr3_nt: TGTGCCAGCAGCCAAGATGCGCCGGGTAACTCCTACAATGAGCAGTTCTTC

clone_size: -
d_call: -
j_call: TRBJ2-7
v_call: TRBV5-6
cdr3_aa: CASSSLGQLREQYF
cdr3_nt: TGTGCCAGCAGCTCGCTCGGACAGCTCAGGGAGCAGTACTTC